This T cell receptor (beta chain) was profiled in a study of blood T cells in healthy people across ages. For this clonotype: Its antigen is undetermined.

The CDR3 runs 16 residues. Unmatched junction bases numbered 13, after V lost 6 bases and J lost 4 bases. The germline CDR1 and CDR2 sequences are MNHEY and SVGAGI. General study points: Long-lived and aged donors differed, with more naive CD4+ cells and higher diversity in the long-lived. Using unsorted PBMCs precluded a conclusive naive versus antigen-experienced comparison. Naive T cell percentage and TCR beta diversity correlated strongly.

Alongside a J-beta primer mix, a sample-barcoded 5' primer served in a second PCR lasting about 7 to 11 cycles. TCRdb recomputed calls from the 5' RACE reads with MiXCR, one row per CDR3 protein. This table holds under 1,000,000 distinct CDR3 sequences, around half found once. Input material: blood. V and J are TRBV6-5 and TRBJ2-5; 8 positions match TRBD1. The receptor was derived from a man older than 75 in good health. The CDR3 DNA sequence: TGTGCCAGCAGCCGTCGCACCCAGGGGGCTCGAGAGACCCAGTACTTC. This encodes CASSRRTQGARETQYF.